This entry lists 21 T cell receptor beta chains sequenced from one sample in a study of cytomegalovirus exposure and HLA in healthy donors. The PCR was carried out with 60 Vbeta primers and 13 Jbeta primers. Using immunoSEQ multiplex PCR, the repertoire was profiled, and TCRdb retains in-frame clones only, with some absent. The sample has over 150,000 clones; about two thirds are singletons. Sequences were obtained from PBMCs. The receptors stem from a woman aged 25 to 39 in good health and CMV-seronegative.

CDR3 in DNA: TGTGCCAGCAGCTTAACCCCGGGGGGGGCCGGGGAGCTGTTTTTT. Its translation is CASSLTPGGAGELFF. J is TRBJ2-2 and V is TRBV7-3; 8 nucleotides align to TRBD2. Looked up from germline, CDR1 is SGHTA and CDR2 is FQGTGA. The CDR3 extends over 15 amino acids. V was clipped by 0 bases and J by 6 bases; unmatched bases: 3.

This chain links TRBV4-2 with TRBJ1-2, with 9 bases lining up with TRBD1. V shed 0 bases, J shed 4 bases, and the junction held 6 bases outside the gene matches. This CDR3 has 16 residues. Per germline, CDR1 LGHNA and CDR2 YNFKEQ. The CDR3 protein is CASSQEWGQGGYGYTF. The CDR3 DNA reads TGTGCCAGCAGCCAAGAGTGGGGACAGGGAGGCTATGGCTACACCTTC.

A single count supports this clone. This rearrangement joins TRBV7-2 to TRBJ2-7, with TRBD1 matching over 9 bases. The germline gives CDR1 SGHTA, CDR2 FQGNSA. This CDR3 has 14 residues. V shed 5 bases, J shed 7 bases, and the junction held 9 bases outside the gene matches. As DNA, the CDR3 is TGTGCCAGCAGCCTAGGGACAGGGAAAGGGGAGCAGTACTTC. Translating it yields CASSLGTGKGEQYF.

The rearrangement uses TRBV25-1 and TRBJ2-3, with TRBD2 as a possible D gene (5 bases). The germline V gene encodes CDR1 MGHDK and CDR2 SYGVNS. The V gene lost 1 base and the J gene lost 6 bases, with 17 bases spanning the gap. This CDR3 is 16 amino acids long. The CDR3 protein is CASSEWGFAEVDTQYF. The CDR3 coding sequence is TGTGCCAGCAGTGAATGGGGATTCGCGGAGGTGGATACGCAGTATTTT.

The chain carries TRBV4-1 and TRBJ2-3; D might be TRBD2 (6 bases). Trimming cost V 1 base and J 0 bases, with 14 bases left between them. This CDR3 contains 17 residues. The V gene's germline CDR1 is MGHRA and CDR2 YSYEKL. The CDR3 DNA reads as TGCGCCAGCAGCCAAGCCCCCCCGCGGGGCAGCACAGATACGCAGTATTTT. It codes for CASSQAPPRGSTDTQYF.

CDR3 in amino acids: CSAIQSYEQYF. DNA of the CDR3: TGCAGTGCTATTCAGTCCTACGAGCAGTACTTC. The chain has TRBV20-1 and TRBJ2-7; no firm D call. CDR1 DFQATT and CDR2 SNEGSKA come from the germline V gene (reference sequence). V was trimmed by 4 bases and J by 1 base, leaving 5 bases between them. The CDR3 covers 11 residues.

The chain carries TRBV5-4 and TRBJ1-2, with D possibly TRBD1 on 5 matching bases. In germline, CDR1 is SGHNT, CDR2 YYREEE (reference sequence). This CDR3 has 13 amino acids. V shed 0 bases and J shed 2 bases, with 5 bases lying between them. The CDR3 coding sequence is TGTGCCAGCAGCTTGGAGGGGAACTATGGCTACACCTTC. This encodes CASSLEGNYGYTF.

The chain joins TRBV7-6 to TRBJ2-7, with 8 bases that match TRBD2. Germline CDR1 reads SGHVS; CDR2 reads FNYEAQ. Trimming at V came to 5 bases and at J to 5 bases, leaving 11 bases not matched to a gene. The CDR3 consists of 15 residues. In nucleotides, the CDR3 is TGTGCCAGCAGCCTAGAGTCTTCGGGGGGGAACGAGCAGTACTTC. This codes for CASSLESSGGNEQYF.

The sample holds a few counts of this clone. The genes are TRBV30 and TRBJ1-6, with D perhaps TRBD1 (6 bases). Germline-derived CDR1 and CDR2 are GTSNPN and SVGIG (reference sequence). V was pared by 2 bases and J by 10 bases, with 12 bases between. This CDR3 is 13 amino acids long. The CDR3 DNA reads as TGTGCCTGGAGTTCAGGGGAGCGCTCACCCCTCCACTTT. Translated, it gives CAWSSGERSPLHF.

This clone was detected a few times. The gene calls are TRBV7-8 and TRBJ1-2, with unresolved D. From germline, CDR1 is SGHVS and CDR2 FQNEAQ. The CDR3 has 13 residues. V lost 2 bases to trimming and J lost 6 bases, with 10 bases between them. CDR3 protein: CASSLSPEDGYTF. For the CDR3, the DNA is TGTGCCAGCAGCTTATCACCCGAGGATGGCTACACCTTC. The full variable domain, its missing parts supplied by reference TRBV7-8 and TRBJ1-2, is GAGVSQSPRYKVAKRGQDVALRCDPISGHVSLFWYQQALGQGPEFLTYFQNEAQLDKSGLPSDRFFAERPEGSVSTLKIQRTQQEDSAVYLCASSLSPEDGYTFGSGTRLTVV.

The chain joins TRBV6-5 to TRBJ1-6; D gene ambiguous. From germline, CDR1 is MNHEY and CDR2 SVGAGI. V lost 4 bases and J 7 bases, leaving 11 bases between the germline ends. CDR3 length equals 14 residues. The CDR3 spells CASSWSAGNSPLHF. DNA for the CDR3: TGTGCCAGCAGTTGGTCGGCGGGAAATTCACCCCTCCACTTT.

This clone was counted once. The chain links TRBV7-2 to TRBJ1-2; tentatively, D is TRBD1 (5 bases). With 3 bases removed from V and 0 bases from J, the gap between germline ends came to 14 bases. CDR1 and CDR2 from the germline V gene are SGHTA and FQGNSA. This CDR3 is built from 16 residues. The CDR3 loop reads CASSLEVWGANYGYTF. The CDR3 region has the DNA TGTGCCAGCAGCTTGGAGGTCTGGGGGGCTAACTATGGCTACACCTTC.

The chain couples TRBV4-3 to TRBJ2-1; no definite D call. This CDR3 is built from 15 residues. Trimming pared 0 bases from V and 0 bases from J, leaving 6 bases between. Germline CDR1 LGHNA, CDR2 YSLEER. CDR3 amino acids: CASSQEASSYNEQFF. CDR3 coding DNA: TGCGCCAGCAGCCAAGAGGCCAGCTCCTACAATGAGCAGTTCTTC.

The chain carries TRBV11-1 and TRBJ1-1; no clear D gene. CDR1 and CDR2 (germline): SGHAT, FQDESV (reference sequence). Trimming left V 1 base short and J 0 bases short, with 15 bases between. The CDR3 is made up of 17 amino acids. In DNA form, the CDR3 reads TGTGCCAGCAGCTTAGGAGGGTTCGGGAGCATGAACACTGAAGCTTTCTTT. Residues: CASSLGGFGSMNTEAFF.

This sequence joins TRBV10-3 and TRBJ1-2, with 7 nucleotides matching TRBD1. The CDR3 is made up of 13 amino acids. J was trimmed by 4 bases and V by 7 bases; bases with no gene match: 6. Germline V gene sequence: CDR1 ENHRY, CDR2 SYGVKD. This CDR3 is CAIKKTGPYGYTF. In DNA form, the CDR3 reads TGTGCCATCAAAAAGACAGGGCCCTATGGCTACACCTTC.

The genes are TRBV11-2 and TRBJ1-4, with a tentative D call TRBD1 (6 bases). From germline, CDR1 is SGHAT and CDR2 FQNNGV. There are 13 residues in the CDR3. V was cut by 6 bases and J by 5 bases, with 10 bases left in between. CDR3 amino acids: CASSLDRNEKLFF. CDR3 nucleotides: TGTGCCAGCAGTTTGGACAGAAATGAAAAACTGTTTTTT. The full variable domain, in which reference TRBV11-2 and TRBJ1-4 provide the parts outside the CDR3, is EAGVAQSPRYKIIEKRQSVAFWCNPISGHATLYWYQQILGQGPKLLIQFQNNGVVDDSQLPKDRFSAERLKGVDSTLKIQPAKLEDSAVYLCASSLDRNEKLFFGSGTQLSVL.

V gene TRBV15 combines with J gene TRBJ2-2; the match to TRBD1 covers 7 bases. The CDR3 covers 17 residues. V trimming: 2 bases; J trimming: 0 bases; junction bases outside the gene matches: 6. Germline assignment: CDR1 LNHNV and CDR2 YYDKDF (reference sequence). The CDR3 coding sequence is TGTGCCACCAGCAGACCAACAGGGGCCGCGAACACCGGGGAGCTGTTTTTT. Translating gives CATSRPTGAANTGELFF.

This clone is a singleton in its sample. As DNA, the CDR3 is TGTGCCAGCAGCCCGAGGGGGGGAGAGAATGAAAAACTGTTTTTT. Its protein product is CASSPRGGENEKLFF. V and J are TRBV7-9 and TRBJ1-4; D is possibly TRBD1 (6 bases). Germline CDR1 is SEHNR and CDR2 is FQNEAQ (reference sequence). The CDR3 consists of 15 residues. V was pared by 5 bases and J by 5 bases, with 15 bases between. The variable domain in full, completed from reference TRBV7-9 and TRBJ1-4, reads DTGVSQNPRHKITKRGQNVTFRCDPISEHNRLYWYRQTLGQGPEFLTYFQNEAQLEKSRLLSDRFSAERPKGSFSTLEIQRTEQGDSAMYLCASSPRGGENEKLFFGSGTQLSVL.

This rearrangement joins TRBV5-1 to TRBJ2-7; TRBD2 aligns across 10 bases. Per the germline V gene, CDR1 is SGHRS and CDR2 is YFSETQ. This CDR3 is built from 15 residues. With 0 bases clipped from V and 3 bases from J, the junction kept 3 bases outside the gene matches. This chain's CDR3 is CASSLGLAGVYEQYF. CDR3 in DNA: TGCGCCAGCAGCTTGGGGCTAGCGGGGGTCTACGAGCAGTACTTC.

The chain links TRBV28 to TRBJ2-1, with D unresolved. Germline V gene sequence: CDR1 MDHEN, CDR2 SYDVKM. The CDR3 is 16 amino acids. V was cut by 6 bases and J by 3 bases, with 18 bases left in between. The CDR3 sequence: CASSQPRPPVYNEQFF. The CDR3 coding sequence is TGTGCCAGCAGCCAACCGCGGCCCCCAGTCTACAATGAGCAGTTCTTC.

The V and J genes are TRBV4-1 and TRBJ1-5, with D maybe TRBD1 (5 bases). V was cut by 1 base and J by 2 bases, with 9 bases left in between. Germline lookup yields CDR1 MGHRA and CDR2 YSYEKL. The CDR3 runs 15 residues. This chain's CDR3 is CASSQGTWGNQPQHF. CDR3 bases: TGCGCCAGCAGCCAAGGGACATGGGGCAATCAGCCCCAGCATTTT.